This record covers a single TCR beta chain. Participant-given clinical history determined each cohort assignment. This record comes from a study of blood T cell repertoires in COVID-19. The V segment lost 5 bases and the J segment 4 bases; nucleotides outside the gene matches: 8. Germline V gives CDR1 SGHNT, CDR2 YENEEA. The CDR3 is 17 amino acids. Generated by immunoSEQ multiplex PCR, the TCRdb table keeps only in-frame clones and is missing some. The data hold approximately 190,000 clones, with 86% observed a single time. The sequencing input was PBMCs or T cells enriched from blood (not recorded which). V usage is TRBV11-3 and J usage is TRBJ2-2; 12 nucleotides match TRBD2. The receptor's source is a woman aged 40 to 55 in a cohort exposed to, infected with or recovered from COVID-19 (not recorded which). CDR3 protein: CASSPRLAGVSTGELFF. The CDR3, as DNA: TGTGCCAGCAGCCCTAGACTAGCGGGAGTATCCACCGGGGAGCTGTTTTTT.